This T cell receptor (beta chain) was documented in a study of cytomegalovirus exposure and HLA in healthy donors. On this clone itself: Germline is not matched at one junction end, which may reflect a read error.

Germline V lookup: CDR1 SNHLY, CDR2 FYNNEI. The CDR3 is 12 residues long. Amplification used 60 Vbeta primers and 13 Jbeta primers. TCRdb keeps only in-frame clones here, not all; method: immunoSEQ multiplex PCR. The sample shows more than 100,000 clones, 70% to 75% of them seen only once. The sample was PBMCs. This clonotype was obtained from a woman between 40 and 50 years old in good health and CMV-seronegative. The chain is built from TRBV2 and TRBJ2-7; D gene uncertain. The DNA of the CDR3 is TGTGCCAGCAGTGAATCCGATTACGGGCAGTACTTC. Amino acids: CASSESDYGQYF.